This T cell receptor (beta chain) was sequenced in a study of CD8+ T cells in alopecia areata (dated by TCRdb to 2017 to 2018). Background for the entire study: The treated patients took part in an open-label pilot trial in which moderate-to-severe alopecia areata was treated with oral tofacitinib at 5 to 10 mg twice daily. Tofacitinib was given for 6 to 18 months, followed by 6 months of follow-up off drug to assess delayed response and recurrence. Disease severity in treated patients was measured with the SALT score, which quantifies the percentage of affected scalp surface area. The study used high-throughput TCRbeta sequencing to examine T cell clonal expansion in alopecia areata, in both the C3H/HeJ mouse model and human patients. Human TCRbeta sequencing covered scalp tissue and sorted CD4+ and CD8+ peripheral blood T cells from patchy and totalis/universalis alopecia areata patients and healthy controls. Patients on tofacitinib were biopsied at baseline and after 4 and 24 weeks of treatment, and several of the patients also had a later scalp biopsy. Scalp clonality was compared across normal scalp (n=4), patchy alopecia areata scalp (n=8), and alopecia totalis/universalis scalp (n=8). The RNA source kit depended on sample type: the PAXgene miRNA kit for fixed scalp, the miRNeasy kit for PBMCs, and the RNeasy kit for mouse skin. immunoSEQ multiplex PCR using 35 Vbeta forward primers and 13 Jbeta reverse primers was used to amplify TCRbeta CDR3 regions. The paper's findings and limits, for the study overall: Tofacitinib significantly decreased scalp clonality and the number of expanded CD8+ clones among the top 100 scalp clones. Compared with mice, TCR sequences shared between patients were less clear, possibly partly because of HLA diversity across the patient population. The treated cohort was small, with a single nonresponder, so links between baseline CD8+ expansion and response need larger studies. Compared with normal scalp, lesional scalp, particularly in alopecia totalis/universalis, had higher clonality and more expanded CD8+ clones, which suggests antigenic drive. During tofacitinib treatment, many expanded lesional clones stuck around in both scalp and blood, and this persistence may partly explain why relapse happens after treatment is stopped. Resident alphabeta T cells in normal human skin are also sequenced, complicating scalp TCR repertoire analysis, unlike mouse skin dominated by gammadelta T cells.

In light of the paper, this sample's treatment or condition label describes: oral pan-JAK inhibitor, 5-10 mg twice daily. From alopecia areata patients, peripheral blood was collected along with lesional scalp punch biopsies. PBMCs were isolated by density centrifugation and stained for CD3, CD4 and CD8, and CD4+ and CD8+ T cells were sorted on a FACSAria. Unmatched junction bases come to 11, with V trimmed by 4 bases and J by 12 bases. CDR1 and CDR2, looked up from the germline V gene, are MGHRA and YSYEKL. CDR3 length: 13 amino acids, cysteine to phenylalanine. Left in the record is the CDR3 DNA by itself, 39 bases read in frame from the first base. Of note for this clone: Its binding antigen is unknown. The sample holds no much larger clone one base away, and base qualities are not on file.

The library was generated by the immunoSEQ multiplex PCR assay. RNA was extracted from all samples and reverse transcribed into cDNA, which served as template for TCR sequencing. First-strand cDNA was synthesized using SuperScript III with a 2:1 mix of oligo-dT and random hexamers. Amplification bias was assessed with a synthetic immune receptor repertoire, and residual bias was removed computationally. For the original study's pipeline: Raw reads were preprocessed to remove errors, and CDR3 was defined according to IMGT conventions as the region from the conserved cysteine to phenylalanine. Clonality was computed by normalizing Shannon entropy by log2 of the number of productive unique TCRs and subtracting the result from 1. Scalp TCRbeta sequences were cross-referenced with sorted blood CD4 and CD8 repertoires so that the CD4 or CD8 identity of scalp clones could be inferred. Not all clones reach the TCRdb copy of this immuneACCESS table, which keeps in-frame sequences only. Checked studies attribute under half of the gap to unresolved V genes and leave the rest unexplained. That table is the source of V, J and clone size, and D and trimming were worked out from the DNA. The table for this sample lists about 270,000 clones; about 62% of them were counted only once. About 0.9% of the sample is in the top ten clones.

This clonotype originated in a human donor with alopecia areata. This sample comprised CD4+ T cells sorted from blood, obtained at roughly week 52, from a patient treated with tofacitinib. The rearrangement joined TRBV4-1 to TRBJ1-2, with TRBD1 identical over 7 junction bases. The DNA sequence is as follows: TGCGCCAGCAGCCGTACCGGACAGGAGGGTAACACCTTC. Its translation reads: CASSRTGQEGNTF.